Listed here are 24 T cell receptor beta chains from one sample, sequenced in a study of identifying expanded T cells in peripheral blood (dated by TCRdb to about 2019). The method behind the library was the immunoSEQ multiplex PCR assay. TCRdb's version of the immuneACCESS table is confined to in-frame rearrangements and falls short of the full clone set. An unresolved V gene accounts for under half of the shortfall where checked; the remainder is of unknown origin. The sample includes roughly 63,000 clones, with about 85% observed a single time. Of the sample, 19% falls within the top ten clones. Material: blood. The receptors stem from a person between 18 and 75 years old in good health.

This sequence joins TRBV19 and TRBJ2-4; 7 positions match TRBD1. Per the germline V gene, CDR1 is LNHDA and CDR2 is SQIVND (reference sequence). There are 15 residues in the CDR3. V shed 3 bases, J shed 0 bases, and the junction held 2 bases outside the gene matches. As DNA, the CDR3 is TGTGCCAGTAGTATTGCAGGGGGAGCCAAAAACATTCAGTACTTC. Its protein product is CASSIAGGAKNIQYF.

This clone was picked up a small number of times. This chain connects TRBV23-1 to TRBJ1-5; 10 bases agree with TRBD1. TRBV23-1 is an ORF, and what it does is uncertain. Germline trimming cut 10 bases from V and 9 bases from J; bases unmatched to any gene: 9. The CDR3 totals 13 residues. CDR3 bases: TGCGCCACTTTAGGACAGGGGGGTACGCCCCAGCATTTT. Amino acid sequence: CATLGQGGTPQHF.

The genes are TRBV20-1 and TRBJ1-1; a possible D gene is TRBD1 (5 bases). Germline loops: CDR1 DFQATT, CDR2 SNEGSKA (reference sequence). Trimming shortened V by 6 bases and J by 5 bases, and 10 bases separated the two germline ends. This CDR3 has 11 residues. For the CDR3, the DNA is TGCAGTGCAGGGGAAAAAACTGAAGCTTTCTTT. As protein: CSAGEKTEAFF.

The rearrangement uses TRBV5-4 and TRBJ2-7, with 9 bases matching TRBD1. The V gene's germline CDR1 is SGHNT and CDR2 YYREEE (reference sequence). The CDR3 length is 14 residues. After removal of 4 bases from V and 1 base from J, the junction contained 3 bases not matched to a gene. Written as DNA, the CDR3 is TGTGCCAGCAGCCCGGACAGGGGATCCTACGAGCAGTACGTC. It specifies CASSPDRGSYEQYV.

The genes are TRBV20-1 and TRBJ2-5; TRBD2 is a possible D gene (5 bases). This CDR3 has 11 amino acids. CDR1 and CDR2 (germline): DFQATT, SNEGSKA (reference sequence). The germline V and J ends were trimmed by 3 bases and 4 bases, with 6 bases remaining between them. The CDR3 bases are TGCAGTGCTAGCGAGGGAGAGACCCAGTACTTC. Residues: CSASEGETQYF.

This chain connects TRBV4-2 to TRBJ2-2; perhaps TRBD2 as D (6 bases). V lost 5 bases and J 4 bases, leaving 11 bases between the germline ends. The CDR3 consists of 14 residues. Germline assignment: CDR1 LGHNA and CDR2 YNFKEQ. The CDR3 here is CASSKGGGTGELFF. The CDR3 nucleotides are TGTGCCAGCAGCAAGGGAGGCGGCACCGGGGAGCTGTTTTTT.

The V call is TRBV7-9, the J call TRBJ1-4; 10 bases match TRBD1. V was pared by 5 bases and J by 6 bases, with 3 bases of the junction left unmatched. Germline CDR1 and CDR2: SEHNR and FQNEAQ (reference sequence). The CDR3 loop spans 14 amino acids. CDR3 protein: CASSPGQGYEKLFF. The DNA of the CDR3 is TGTGCCAGCAGCCCGGGACAGGGGTATGAAAAACTGTTTTTT.

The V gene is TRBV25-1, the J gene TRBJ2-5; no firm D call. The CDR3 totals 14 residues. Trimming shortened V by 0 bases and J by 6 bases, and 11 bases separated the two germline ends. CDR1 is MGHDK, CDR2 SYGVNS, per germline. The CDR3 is CASSEYLGPKTQYF. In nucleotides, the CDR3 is TGTGCCAGCAGTGAATATTTAGGGCCGAAGACCCAGTACTTC.

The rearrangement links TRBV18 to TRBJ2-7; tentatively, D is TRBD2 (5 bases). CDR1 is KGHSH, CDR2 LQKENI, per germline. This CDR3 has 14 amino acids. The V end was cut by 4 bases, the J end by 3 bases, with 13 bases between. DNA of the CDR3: TGTGCCAGCTCACTGATACGGGGTGGCTACGAGCAGTACGTC. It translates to CASSLIRGGYEQYV.

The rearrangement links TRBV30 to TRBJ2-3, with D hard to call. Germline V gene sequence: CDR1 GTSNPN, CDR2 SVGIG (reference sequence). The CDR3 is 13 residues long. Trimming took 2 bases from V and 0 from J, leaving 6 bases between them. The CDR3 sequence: CAWSIKSTDTQYF. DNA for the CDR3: TGTGCCTGGAGTATTAAGAGCACAGATACGCAGTATTTT. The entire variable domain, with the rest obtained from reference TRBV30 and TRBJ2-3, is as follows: SQTIHQWPATLVQPVGSPLSLECTVEGTSNPNLYWYRQAAGRGLQLLFYSVGIGQISSEVPQNLSASRPQDRQFILSSKKLLLSDSGFYLCAWSIKSTDTQYFGPGTRLTVL.

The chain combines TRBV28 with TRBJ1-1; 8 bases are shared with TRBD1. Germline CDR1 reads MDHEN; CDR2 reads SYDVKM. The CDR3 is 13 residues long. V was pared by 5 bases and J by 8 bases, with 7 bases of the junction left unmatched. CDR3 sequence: CASSVTGGKEAFF. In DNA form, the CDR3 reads TGTGCCAGCAGTGTAACAGGGGGAAAGGAAGCTTTCTTT.

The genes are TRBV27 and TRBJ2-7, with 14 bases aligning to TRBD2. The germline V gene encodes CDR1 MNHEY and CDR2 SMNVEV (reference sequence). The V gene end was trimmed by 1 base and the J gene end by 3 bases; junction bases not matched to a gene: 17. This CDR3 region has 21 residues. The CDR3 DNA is TGTGCCAGCAGTTTATACCCGAAGACTAGCGGGAGGGCCTCGGGTTTCTACGAGCAGTACTTC. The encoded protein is CASSLYPKTSGRASGFYEQYF.

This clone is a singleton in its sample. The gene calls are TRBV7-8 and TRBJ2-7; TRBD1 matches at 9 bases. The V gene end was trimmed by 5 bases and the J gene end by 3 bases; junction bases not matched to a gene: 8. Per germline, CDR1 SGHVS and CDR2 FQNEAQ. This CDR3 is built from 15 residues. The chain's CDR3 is CASSRKQGAGYEQYF. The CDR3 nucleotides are TGTGCCAGCAGCAGAAAACAGGGGGCGGGCTACGAGCAGTACTTC.

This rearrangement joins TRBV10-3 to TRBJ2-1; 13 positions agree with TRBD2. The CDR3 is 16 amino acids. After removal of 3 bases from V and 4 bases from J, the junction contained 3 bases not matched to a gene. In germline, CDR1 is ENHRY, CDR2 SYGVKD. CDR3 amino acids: CAISEPGLAGYNEQFF. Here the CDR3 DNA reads TGTGCCATCAGTGAACCGGGACTAGCGGGGTACAATGAGCAGTTCTTC.

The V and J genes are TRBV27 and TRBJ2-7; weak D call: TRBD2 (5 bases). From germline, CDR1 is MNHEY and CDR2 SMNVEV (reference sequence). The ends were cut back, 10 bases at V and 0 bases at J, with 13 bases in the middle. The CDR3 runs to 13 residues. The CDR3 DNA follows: TGTGCCATCCTAGCCATTAGCTCCTACGAGCAGTACGTC. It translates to CAILAISSYEQYV.

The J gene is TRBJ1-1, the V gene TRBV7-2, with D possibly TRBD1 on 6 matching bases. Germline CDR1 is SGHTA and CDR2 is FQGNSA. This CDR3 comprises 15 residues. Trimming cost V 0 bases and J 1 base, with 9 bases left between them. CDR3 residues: CASSLAGGRNTEAFF. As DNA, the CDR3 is TGTGCCAGCAGCTTAGCCGGGGGCAGGAACACTGAAGCTTTCTTT. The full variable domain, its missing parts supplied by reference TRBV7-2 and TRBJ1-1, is GAGVSQSPSNKVTEKGKDVELRCDPISGHTALYWYRQSLGQGLEFLIYFQGNSAPDKSGLPSDRFSAERTGGSVSTLTIQRTQQEDSAVYLCASSLAGGRNTEAFFGQGTRLTVV.

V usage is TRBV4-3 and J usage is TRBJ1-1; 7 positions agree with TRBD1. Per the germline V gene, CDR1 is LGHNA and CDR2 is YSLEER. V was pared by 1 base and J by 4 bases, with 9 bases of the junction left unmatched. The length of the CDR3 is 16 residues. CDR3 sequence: CASSQAGGEGATEAFF. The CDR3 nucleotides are TGCGCCAGCAGCCAAGCTGGGGGGGAGGGGGCCACTGAAGCTTTCTTT.

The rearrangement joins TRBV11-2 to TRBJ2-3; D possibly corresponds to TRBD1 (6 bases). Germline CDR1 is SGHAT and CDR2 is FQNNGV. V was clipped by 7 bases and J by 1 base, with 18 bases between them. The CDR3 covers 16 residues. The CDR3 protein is CASTFQGTIGTDTQYF. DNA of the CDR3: TGTGCCAGCACCTTCCAGGGGACGATCGGCACAGATACGCAGTATTTT.

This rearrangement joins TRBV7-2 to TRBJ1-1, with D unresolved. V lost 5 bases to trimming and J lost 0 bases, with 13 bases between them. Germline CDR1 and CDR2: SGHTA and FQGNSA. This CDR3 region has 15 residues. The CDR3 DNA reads TGTGCCAGCAGCGTTGGCATCGGTCTGAACACTGAAGCTTTCTTT. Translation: CASSVGIGLNTEAFF.

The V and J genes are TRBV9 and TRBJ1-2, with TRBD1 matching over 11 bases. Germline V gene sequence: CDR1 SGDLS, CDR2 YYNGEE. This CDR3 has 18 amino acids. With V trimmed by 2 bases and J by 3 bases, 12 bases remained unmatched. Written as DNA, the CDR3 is TGTGCCAGCAGCGTCCGAAGGACAGGGGGCGGTCCGGACTATGGCTACACCTTC. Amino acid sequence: CASSVRRTGGGPDYGYTF.

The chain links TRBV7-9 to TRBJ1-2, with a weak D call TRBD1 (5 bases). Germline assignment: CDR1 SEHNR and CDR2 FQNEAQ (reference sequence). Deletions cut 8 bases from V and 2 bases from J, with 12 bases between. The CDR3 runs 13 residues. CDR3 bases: TGTGCCAGCGCACCTCAGGGAAACTATGGCTACACCTTC. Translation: CASAPQGNYGYTF.

The CDR3 coding sequence is TGTGCCAGCAGCTTAGCCCTCGACAGGGGGGAGACCCAGTACTTC. Translating gives CASSLALDRGETQYF. The chain links TRBV7-9 to TRBJ2-5, with 9 bases lining up with TRBD1. The trim removed 0 bases at V and 5 bases at J, leaving 4 bases unmatched. The CDR3 runs to 15 residues. The V gene's germline CDR1 is SEHNR and CDR2 FQNEAQ (reference sequence). Combining the CDR3 with reference TRBV7-9 and TRBJ2-5 gives the whole variable domain DTGVSQNPRHKITKRGQNVTFRCDPISEHNRLYWYRQTLGQGPEFLTYFQNEAQLEKSRLLSDRFSAERPKGSFSTLEIQRTEQGDSAMYLCASSLALDRGETQYFGPGTRLLVL.

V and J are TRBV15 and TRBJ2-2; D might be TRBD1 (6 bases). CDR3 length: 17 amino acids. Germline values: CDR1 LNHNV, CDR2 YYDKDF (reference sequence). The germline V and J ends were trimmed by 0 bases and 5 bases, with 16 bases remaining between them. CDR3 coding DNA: TGTGCCACCAGCAGAGATCCCGCAGGGGTAGGGACCGGGGAGCTGTTTTTT. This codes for CATSRDPAGVGTGELFF.

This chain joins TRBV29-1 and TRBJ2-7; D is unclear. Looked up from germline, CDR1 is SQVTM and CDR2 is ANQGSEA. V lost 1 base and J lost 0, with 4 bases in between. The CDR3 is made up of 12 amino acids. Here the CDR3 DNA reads TGCAGCGTTGAAGCACACTCCTACGAGCAGTACTTC. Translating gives CSVEAHSYEQYF.